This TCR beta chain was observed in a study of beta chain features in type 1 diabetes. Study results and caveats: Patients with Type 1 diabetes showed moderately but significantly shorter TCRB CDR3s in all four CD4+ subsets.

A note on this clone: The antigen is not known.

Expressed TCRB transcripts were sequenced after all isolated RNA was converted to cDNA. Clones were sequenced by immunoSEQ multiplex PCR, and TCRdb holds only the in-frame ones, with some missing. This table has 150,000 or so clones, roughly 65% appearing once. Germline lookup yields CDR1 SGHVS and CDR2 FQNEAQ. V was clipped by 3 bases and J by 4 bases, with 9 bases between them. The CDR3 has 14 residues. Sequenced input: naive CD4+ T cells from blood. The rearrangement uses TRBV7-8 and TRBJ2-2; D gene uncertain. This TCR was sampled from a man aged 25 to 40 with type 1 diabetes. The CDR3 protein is CASSFNQVTGELFF. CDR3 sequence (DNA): TGTGCCAGCAGCTTCAACCAAGTCACCGGGGAGCTGTTTTTT.